This T cell receptor beta chain stems from a study of human T cells and chemical hapten exposure. TCRdb processed the RACE reads anew with MiXCR; each CDR3 protein has one entry. The table has more than 250,000 distinct CDR3 sequences, 7.5% to 9% seen once; the top ten hold less than 3%. This clonotype was detected a few times. Germline assignment: CDR1 SGHRS and CDR2 YFSETQ. The CDR3 contains 17 residues. J lost 7 bases, V lost 4 bases, and 14 bases had no gene match. Time point: pre-sensitization, week 0. Treatment here: therapeutic diphenylcyclopropenone sensitization with weekly scalp DPC. The clonotype originates from a woman between 35 and 50 years old with alopecia areata. Some clones in this sample may be carry-over from other donors' samples. The chain is built from TRBV5-1 and TRBJ2-7; 13 positions agree with TRBD2. The specimen was whole blood, collected in connection with sensitization to the hapten diphenylcyclopropenone (DPC). CDR3 coding DNA: TGCGCCAGCAGCCACACCGGATCGACTAGCGGGAGGTATGAGCAGTACTTC. It codes for CASSHTGSTSGRYEQYF.